Listed below are T cell receptor beta chains from one sample, sequenced in a study of response to subunit inactivated influenza vaccine. One entry per CDR3 protein results from TCRdb running MiXCR on the RT-PCR reads. The sample lists under 550,000 distinct CDR3 sequences, 6% to 9% occurring once. Sequences were derived from PBMCs from blood, sampled roughly 24 months after vaccination. These receptor sequences come from a man aged 50-75 years who received an inactivated influenza vaccine. Both conserved end residues are part of each CDR3. D genes are given only for firm matches. Clone size appears in some rows only: once, few, many, or a class for an expanded clone.

TRBV7-2	few	NA	TRBJ2-1	CASSSMDPEQFF	TGTGCCAGCAGTTCTATGGATCCTGAGCAGTTCTTC
TRBV12-3/TRBV12-4	few	NA	TRBJ2-1	CASTSSSNEQFF	TGTGCCAGCACCTCAAGTTCTAATGAGCAGTTCTTC
TRBV6-1	many	NA	TRBJ1-2	CASSEPSSPPYGYTF	TGTGCCAGCAGTGAACCAAGCAGTCCGCCCTATGGCTACACCTTC
TRBV20-1	many	NA	TRBJ2-1	CSATRGSSYNEQFF	TGCAGTGCTACCCGGGGGAGCTCCTACAATGAGCAGTTCTTC
TRBV11-2	NA	NA	TRBJ1-1	CASSPTDRNTEAFF	TGTGCCAGCAGCCCAACGGACCGGAACACTGAAGCTTTCTTT
TRBV10-3	few	NA	TRBJ2-3	CAISVAFGGTDTQYF	TGTGCCATCAGTGTAGCTTTTGGGGGCACAGATACGCAGTATTTT
TRBV20-1	NA	NA	TRBJ2-5	CSARFGQRETQYF	TGCAGTGCTAGATTTGGGCAGCGAGAGACCCAGTACTTC
TRBV7-2	many	NA	TRBJ2-1	CASSPRTPGLKNEQFF	TGTGCCAGCAGCCCAAGAACCCCGGGACTGAAAAATGAGCAGTTCTTC
TRBV7-2	NA	NA	TRBJ2-1	CASSLGPVANEQFF	TGTGCCAGCAGCTTAGGGCCAGTCGCCAATGAGCAGTTCTTC
TRBV2	few	NA	TRBJ2-7	CASSGRGYEQYF	TGTGCCAGCTCAGGGCGCGGGTACGAGCAGTACTTC
TRBV25-1	NA	NA	TRBJ2-3	CASSPQGRADTQYF	TGTGCCAGCAGTCCACAGGGAAGGGCAGATACGCAGTATTTT
TRBV9	many	TRBD2	TRBJ2-2	CASSPSASGGRTGELFF	TGTGCCAGCAGCCCGAGCGCCAGCGGGGGGCGGACCGGGGAGCTGTTTTTT
TRBV29-1	few	NA	TRBJ2-1	CSVEGSIRHEQFF	TGCAGCGTTGAGGGGTCTATTAGACATGAGCAGTTCTTC
TRBV20-1	many	TRBD2	TRBJ2-1	CSTKKTSGRNVQFF	TGCAGTACAAAAAAAACTAGCGGGAGAAACGTACAGTTCTTC
TRBV12-3/TRBV12-4	few	NA	TRBJ2-5	CASSFQRPGAQYF	TGTGCCAGCAGTTTTCAACGGCCGGGGGCCCAGTACTTC
TRBV5-1	many	TRBD1	TRBJ2-7	CASSLAGTASYEQYF	TGCGCCAGCAGCTTGGCTGGGACAGCTTCCTACGAGCAGTACTTC
TRBV6-1	NA	NA	TRBJ1-1	CASREQGDTEAFF	TGTGCCAGCAGAGAACAGGGTGACACTGAAGCTTTCTTT
TRBV12-3/TRBV12-4	few	NA	TRBJ1-4	CASSFRLNEKLFF	TGTGCCAGCAGTTTCAGGCTTAATGAAAAACTGTTTTTT
TRBV3-1	many	NA	TRBJ2-3	CASSQARGVTDTQYF	TGTGCCAGCAGCCAAGCGAGGGGGGTCACAGATACGCAGTATTTT
TRBV20-1	NA	TRBD1	TRBJ1-4	CSAWDREKLFF	TGCAGTGCTTGGGACAGAGAAAAACTGTTTTTT
TRBV27	few	NA	TRBJ1-6	CASSLSRSSPLHF	TGTGCCAGCAGTTTATCCCGAAGTTCACCCCTCCACTTT
TRBV7-8	few	TRBD1	TRBJ2-7	CASSYGQVHEQYF	TGTGCCAGCAGCTACGGACAGGTCCACGAGCAGTACTTC
TRBV12-3/TRBV12-4	few	NA	TRBJ2-3	CASSLKTRGYTQYF	TGTGCCAGCAGCCTAAAAACCCGGGGTTATACGCAGTATTTT
TRBV12-3/TRBV12-4	few	TRBD2	TRBJ2-1	CASKPSGGSYNEQFF	TGTGCCAGCAAACCTAGCGGGGGCTCCTACAATGAGCAGTTCTTC
TRBV20-1	many	NA	TRBJ1-1	CSASEGPTEAFF	TGCAGTGCTAGTGAAGGGCCCACTGAAGCTTTCTTT
TRBV29-1	NA	TRBD1	TRBJ2-7	CSVEELQDRGVYEQYF	TGCAGCGTTGAAGAATTGCAGGACAGGGGAGTCTACGAGCAGTACTTC
TRBV19	few	NA	TRBJ1-1	CASSIKTGSEAFF	TGTGCCAGTAGTATAAAGACTGGGTCTGAAGCTTTCTTT